This passage covers 22 T cell receptor beta chains from one sample sequenced in a study of cytomegalovirus exposure and HLA in healthy donors. The study ran its PCR with 60 Vbeta and 13 Jbeta primers. TCRdb's copy holds only in-frame clones and misses some; the assay was immunoSEQ multiplex PCR. The sample has under 100,000 clones; around 75% are singletons. The specimen sequenced was PBMCs. These receptors came from a middle-aged man in good health and CMV-seronegative.

CDR3 bases: TGTGCCAGCAGTGGATGGCAAACAACGACTAGCGGGGGGTACACCGGGGAGCTGTTTTTT. Protein: CASSGWQTTTSGGYTGELFF. V gene TRBV27 combines with J gene TRBJ2-2; 13 bases fit TRBD2. Germline values: CDR1 MNHEY, CDR2 SMNVEV (reference sequence). V dropped 5 bases and J dropped 3; count of bases not matched to a gene: 15. CDR3 length: 20 residues.

This clone was found once. This sequence joins TRBV5-1 and TRBJ2-2; 10 nucleotides match TRBD1. The CDR3 extends over 18 amino acids. The ends lost 4 bases at V and 0 bases at J; junction bases unmatched: 9. The germline V gene encodes CDR1 SGHRS and CDR2 YFSETQ. The CDR3 loop is CASSLSVGQGANTGELFF. The CDR3 nucleotides are TGCGCCAGCAGCCTCAGCGTCGGACAGGGGGCGAACACCGGGGAGCTGTTTTTT.

This clone was detected only once. The rearrangement joins TRBV10-3 to TRBJ1-6; D unclear. V lost 0 bases, J lost 3 bases, and 12 bases lay in between. The germline V gene has CDR1 ENHRY and CDR2 SYGVKD. The CDR3 is 17 residues long. CDR3 sequence reads: CAISESRGYGYNSPLHF. DNA for the CDR3: TGTGCCATCAGTGAGTCAAGAGGATACGGCTATAATTCACCCCTCCACTTT.

The CDR3 nucleotides read TGTGCCAGCTCACCGAGAGGGACAGGGAAGGAAGGCTACACCTTC. Its translation is CASSPRGTGKEGYTF. This chain connects TRBV18 to TRBJ1-2, with 9 positions matching TRBD1. The V segment lost 3 bases and the J segment 8 bases; nucleotides outside the gene matches: 10. Germline CDR1 reads KGHSH; CDR2 reads LQKENI. This CDR3 region has 15 residues.

The chain carries TRBV30 and TRBJ2-7, with D maybe TRBD1 (6 bases). The CDR3 totals 14 residues. V was shortened by 3 bases and J by 4 bases, with 16 bases between the two germline ends. Germline V lookup: CDR1 GTSNPN, CDR2 SVGIG (reference sequence). The CDR3: CAWRLRDKRYEQYF. The DNA for the CDR3 is TGTGCCTGGAGACTCCGGGACAAGAGATACGAGCAGTACTTC.

The V and J genes are TRBV6-1 and TRBJ1-5, with TRBD1 matching 7 bases. Germline V gene sequence: CDR1 MNHNS, CDR2 SASEGT. The J segment lost 2 bases and the V segment lost 7 bases, leaving 8 bases of the junction unmatched. The CDR3 runs to 15 residues. The CDR3 here is CASKQGIHGNQPQHF. The CDR3 nucleotides are TGTGCCAGCAAACAGGGGATCCATGGCAATCAGCCCCAGCATTTT.

This clone came up once. One end of the junction is discordant with germline, which a read error may explain. The chain has TRBV7-9 and TRBJ1-2; a weak D match, TRBD1 (6 bases). Germline lookup yields CDR1 SEHNR and CDR2 FQNEAQ (reference sequence). This CDR3 comprises 17 residues. CDR3 amino acids: CSSSLQGPRYLNYGYTF. In DNA, the CDR3 is TGTTCCAGCAGCCTACAGGGCCCTCGCTACCTTAACTATGGCTACACCTTC.

The rearrangement uses TRBV7-7 and TRBJ1-1; possible D gene TRBD1, 5 bases. The CDR3 loop spans 13 amino acids. V lost 5 bases, J lost 4 bases, and 11 bases lay in between. The germline gives CDR1 SSHAT, CDR2 FNYEAQ (reference sequence). The CDR3 sequence is CASSHDRGTEAFF. For the CDR3, the DNA is TGTGCCAGCAGCCACGACAGAGGCACTGAAGCTTTCTTT.

In its sample, this clone was seen a few times. V is TRBV5-4 and J is TRBJ1-6; D remains ambiguous. The CDR3 consists of 14 residues. The V gene's germline CDR1 is SGHNT and CDR2 YYREEE (reference sequence). V lost 3 bases and J 14 bases, leaving 18 bases between the germline ends. For the CDR3, the DNA is TGTGCCAGCAGCTCCGGTCGTGGGGTCGGGGCCCTCCACTTT. Translated, it gives CASSSGRGVGALHF.

The chain employs TRBV5-4 and TRBJ1-1; tentative D call: TRBD1 (5 bases). Germline V gene data show CDR1 as SGHNT and CDR2 as YYREEE (reference sequence). The ends were cut back, 4 bases at V and 1 base at J, with 17 bases in the middle. This CDR3 comprises 16 residues. DNA of the CDR3: TGTGCCAGCAGCCCTGGCCAGAGGGGAGGGAACACTGAAGCTTTCTTT. This gives the protein CASSPGQRGGNTEAFF.

The sample holds a few counts of this clone. The chain is built from TRBV7-3 and TRBJ1-6; 7 positions match TRBD1. The CDR3 spans 18 residues. Germline V gives CDR1 SGHTA, CDR2 FQGTGA. J was trimmed by 8 bases and V by 1 base; bases with no gene match: 14. CDR3 in DNA: TGTGCCAGCAGCTTAAACCCCAGCAGACAGGGCAACGATTCACCCCTCCACTTT. Its protein is CASSLNPSRQGNDSPLHF. Using reference TRBV7-3 and TRBJ1-6 for the parts outside the CDR3, the full variable domain is GAGVSQTPSNKVTEKGKYVELRCDPISGHTALYWYRQSLGQGPEFLIYFQGTGAADDSGLPNDRFFAVRPEGSVSTLKIQRTERGDSAVYLCASSLNPSRQGNDSPLHFGNGTRLTVT.

The chain employs TRBV21-1 and TRBJ1-5; the DNA was not compared with TRBD1, the D call given in the table. TRBV21-1 is reported as a pseudogene. There are 15 residues in the CDR3. The CDR3 sequence: CASNPGQGKDQPQHF. In nucleotides, the CDR3 is TGTGCCAGCAACCCGGGACAGGGGAAAGATCAGCCCCAGCATTTT.

This chain joins TRBV9 and TRBJ1-3; TRBD1 is a possible D gene (5 bases). The V end was cut by 4 bases, the J end by 1 base, with 15 bases between. This CDR3 is built from 16 residues. Germline values: CDR1 SGDLS, CDR2 YYNGEE. CDR3 nucleotide sequence: TGTGCCAGCAGCCCCCCCGGGACTTTATCTGGAAACACCATATATTTT. Translated, it gives CASSPPGTLSGNTIYF.

The CDR3 region has the DNA TGTGCCAGCAGCTTAAACAGGATAGGAAACACCGGGGAGCTGTTTTTT. Translation: CASSLNRIGNTGELFF. V gene TRBV7-3 combines with J gene TRBJ2-2, with D possibly TRBD1 on 5 matching bases. CDR1 and CDR2 from the germline V gene are SGHTA and FQGTGA. V was trimmed by 1 base and J by 2 bases, leaving 11 bases between them. The CDR3 extends over 16 amino acids.

On this clone: One end of the junction varies from germline; a read error may be responsible. This rearrangement joins TRBV7-3 to TRBJ1-5, with D perhaps matching TRBD1 (5 bases). The germline V gene has CDR1 SGHTA and CDR2 FQGTGA. The CDR3 is made up of 14 amino acids. CDR3 sequence reads: CAGSLIVQGQPQHF. CDR3 DNA: TGTGCCGGCAGCTTAATAGTCCAGGGTCAGCCCCAGCATTTT.

This clone showed up just a few times. The chain carries TRBV30 and TRBJ2-5, with D possibly being TRBD1 (6 bases). The J call may be mistaken, given a closer DNA end match to TRBJ2-7. The CDR3 length is 12 residues. Looked up from germline, CDR1 is GTSNPN and CDR2 is SVGIG (reference sequence). The CDR3 reads CACHQGNYEQYF. The DNA for the CDR3 is TGTGCCTGTCACCAGGGGAACTACGAGCAGTACTTC.

This clone showed up just a few times. The chain carries TRBV9 and TRBJ2-2; D ambiguous. V dropped 2 bases and J dropped 6 bases, with 5 bases sitting between them. CDR3 length equals 12 residues. CDR1 is SGDLS, CDR2 YYNGEE, per germline. CDR3 DNA: TGTGCCAGCAGCGTGCGCGCCGGGGAGCTGTTTTTT. Amino acid sequence: CASSVRAGELFF. Combining the CDR3 with reference TRBV9 and TRBJ2-2 gives the whole variable domain DSGVTQTPKHLITATGQRVTLRCSPRSGDLSVYWYQQSLDQGLQFLIQYYNGEERAKGNILERFSAQQFPDLHSELNLSSLELGDSALYFCASSVRAGELFFGEGSRLTVL.

This chain uses TRBV9 with TRBJ2-1, with 8 bases identical to TRBD2. CDR3 length: 17 amino acids. Germline lookup yields CDR1 SGDLS and CDR2 YYNGEE. J gave up 7 bases and V 1 base, and 13 bases lay outside the gene matches. CDR3 loop: CASSVRHGGGTRNEQFF. The CDR3 DNA sequence: TGTGCCAGCAGCGTACGACACGGGGGGGGTACAAGGAATGAGCAGTTCTTC.

The chain recombines TRBV9 with TRBJ2-5, with 7 bases matching TRBD2. The V segment lost 4 bases and the J segment 1 base; nucleotides outside the gene matches: 4. The CDR3 has 14 residues. CDR1 is SGDLS and CDR2 is YYNGEE in the germline V gene. The CDR3 here is CASSLRTSQETQYF. The CDR3 DNA reads as TGTGCCAGCAGCTTACGGACTAGCCAAGAGACCCAGTACTTC.

This sequence joins TRBV18 and TRBJ1-5, with 9 bases that match TRBD1. Germline values: CDR1 KGHSH, CDR2 LQKENI. The V gene end was trimmed by 2 bases and the J gene end by 4 bases; junction bases not matched to a gene: 3. The CDR3 is made up of 15 amino acids. The CDR3 coding sequence is TGTGCCAGCTCACCAAGGGACAGGGATAATCAGCCCCAGCATTTT. Its translation: CASSPRDRDNQPQHF. The whole variable domain, remainder taken from reference TRBV18 and TRBJ1-5, is NAGVMQNPRHLVRRRGQEARLRCSPMKGHSHVYWYRQLPEEGLKFMVYLQKENIIDESGMPKERFSAEFPKEGPSILRIQQVVRGDSAAYFCASSPRDRDNQPQHFGDGTRLSIL.

J is TRBJ1-1 and V is TRBV29-1, with 7 positions matching TRBD1. Trimming at V came to 7 bases and at J to 0 bases, leaving 5 bases not matched to a gene. The CDR3 is 13 amino acids. Germline assignment: CDR1 SQVTM and CDR2 ANQGSEA. The CDR3 DNA follows: TGCAGCGCACAGGGACAGCTGAACACTGAAGCTTTCTTT. It encodes CSAQGQLNTEAFF.

The CDR3 DNA sequence: TGTGCCAGCAGTAGGGGACAGAGCACCGGGGAGCTGTTTTTT. Its translation: CASSRGQSTGELFF. This sequence joins TRBV6-5 and TRBJ2-2; 7 bases match TRBD1. V lost 5 bases to trimming and J lost 4 bases; unmatched junction nucleotides: 4. The CDR3 consists of 14 residues. Germline CDR1 and CDR2: MNHEY and SVGAGI.